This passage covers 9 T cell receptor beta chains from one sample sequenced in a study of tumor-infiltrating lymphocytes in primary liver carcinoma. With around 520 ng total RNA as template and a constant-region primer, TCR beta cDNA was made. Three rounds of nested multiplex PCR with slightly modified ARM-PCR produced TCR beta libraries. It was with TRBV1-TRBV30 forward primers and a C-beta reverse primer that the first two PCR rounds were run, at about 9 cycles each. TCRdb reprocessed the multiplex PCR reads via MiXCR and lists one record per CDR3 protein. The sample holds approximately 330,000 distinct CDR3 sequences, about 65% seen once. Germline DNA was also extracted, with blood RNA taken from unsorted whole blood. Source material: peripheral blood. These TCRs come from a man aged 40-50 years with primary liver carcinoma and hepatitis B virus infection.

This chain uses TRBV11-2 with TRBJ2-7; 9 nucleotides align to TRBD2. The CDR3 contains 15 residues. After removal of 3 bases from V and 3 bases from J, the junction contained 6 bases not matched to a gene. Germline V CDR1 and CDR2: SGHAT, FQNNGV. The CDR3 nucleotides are TGTGCCAGCAGCTTTACCGAGACTAGCGGCTACGAGCAGTACTTC. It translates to CASSFTETSGYEQYF.

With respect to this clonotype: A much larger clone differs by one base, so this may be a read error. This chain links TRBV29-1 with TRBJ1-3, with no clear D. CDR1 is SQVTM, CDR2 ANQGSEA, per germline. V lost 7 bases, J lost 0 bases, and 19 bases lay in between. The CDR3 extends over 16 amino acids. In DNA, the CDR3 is TGCAGCGCCCTGACATGGGAGGCCCGCTCTGGAAACACCATATATTTT. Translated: CSALTWEARSGNTIYF. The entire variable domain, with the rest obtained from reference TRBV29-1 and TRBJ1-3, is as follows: SAVISQKPSRDICQRGTSLTIQCQVDSQVTMMFWYRQQPGQSLTLIATANQGSEATYESGFVIDKFPISRPNLTFSTLTVSNMSPEDSSIYLCSALTWEARSGNTIYFGEGSWLTVV.

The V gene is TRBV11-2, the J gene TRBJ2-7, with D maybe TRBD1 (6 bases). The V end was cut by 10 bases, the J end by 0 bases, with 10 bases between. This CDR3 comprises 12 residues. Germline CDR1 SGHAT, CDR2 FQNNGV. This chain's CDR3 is CANKGGSYEQYF. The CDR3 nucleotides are TGTGCCAACAAAGGGGGCTCCTACGAGCAGTACTTC.

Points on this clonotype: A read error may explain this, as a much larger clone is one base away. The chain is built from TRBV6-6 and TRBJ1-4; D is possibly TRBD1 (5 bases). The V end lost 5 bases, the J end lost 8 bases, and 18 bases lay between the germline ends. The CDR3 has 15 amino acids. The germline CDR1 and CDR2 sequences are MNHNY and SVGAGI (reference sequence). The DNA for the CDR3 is TGTGCCAGCAGTGAAACTCAGGGTCCTGTGGAAAAACTGTTTTTT. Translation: CASSETQGPVEKLFF.

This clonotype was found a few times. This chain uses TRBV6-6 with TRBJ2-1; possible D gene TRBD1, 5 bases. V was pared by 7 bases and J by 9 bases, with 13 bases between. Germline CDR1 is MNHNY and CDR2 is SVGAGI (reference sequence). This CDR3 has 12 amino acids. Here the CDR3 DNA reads TGTGCCAGCAAGGACCCCCAGGGTGAGCAGTTCTTC. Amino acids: CASKDPQGEQFF.

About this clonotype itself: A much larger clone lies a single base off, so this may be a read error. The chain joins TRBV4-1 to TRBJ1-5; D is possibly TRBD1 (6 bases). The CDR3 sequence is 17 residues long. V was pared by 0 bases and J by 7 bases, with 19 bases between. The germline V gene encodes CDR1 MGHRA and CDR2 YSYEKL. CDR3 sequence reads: CASSQERGGSSRQPQHF. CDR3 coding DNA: TGCGCCAGCAGCCAAGAACGAGGGGGATCGAGTAGGCAGCCCCAGCATTTT.

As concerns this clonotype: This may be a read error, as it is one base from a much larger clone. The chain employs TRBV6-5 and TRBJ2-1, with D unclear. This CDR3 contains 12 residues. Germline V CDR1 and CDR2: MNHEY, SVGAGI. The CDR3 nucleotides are TGTTCCAGCACCTCAAGGGAATTAAAGCAGTTCTTC. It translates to CSSTSRELKQFF.

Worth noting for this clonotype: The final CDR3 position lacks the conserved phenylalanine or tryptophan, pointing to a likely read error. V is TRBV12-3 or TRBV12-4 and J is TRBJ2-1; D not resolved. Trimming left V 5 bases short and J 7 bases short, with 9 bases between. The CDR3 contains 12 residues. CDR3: CASSDVRNEQFL. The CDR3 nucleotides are TGTGCCAGCAGTGACGTCCGGAATGAGCAGTTCTTA.

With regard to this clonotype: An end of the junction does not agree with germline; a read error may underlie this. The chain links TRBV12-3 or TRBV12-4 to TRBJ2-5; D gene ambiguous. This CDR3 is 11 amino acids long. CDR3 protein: CACSLRETQYF. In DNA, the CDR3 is TGTGCCTGCAGCTTGCGAGAGACCCAGTACTTC.